This record covers a single T cell receptor (beta chain). Its antigen target is currently unknown. Per-base qualities were not stored, and no clone one base away is much larger. This specimen comes from a study of Ad26.COV2.S vaccination and SARS-CoV-2 variants (dated by TCRdb to the early 2020s). Turning to the overall study: Vaccine-arm donors came from COV1001, a multicentre, randomized, double-blind, placebo-controlled phase I-IIa trial of Ad26.COV2.S in healthy adults. Trial participants were randomized into five groups of five, in which low-dose or high-dose Ad26.COV2.S was given once or twice, or placebo was given on both occasions. A total of approximately 30 samples were included in the TCR-sequenced set, comprising about 20 Ad26.COV2.S vaccine recipients, 5 placebo recipients and 8 SARS-CoV-2 convalescent individuals. Ad26.COV2.S was administered intramuscularly at a dose of 5x10^10 or 1x10^11 viral particles, either as one shot or as two shots given 56 days apart. TCRbeta repertoire sequencing served as the tool for gauging how specific and how broad the SARS-CoV-2-reactive T cell receptors were following Ad26.COV2.S vaccination. Blinding of investigators to trial group allocation was maintained during experiments and outcome assessment. The full study reports these points: Vaccine and placebo recipients had similar non-spike TCR breadth, a finding consistent with the vaccine containing only spike. It was noted by the authors that total T cell responses may have been underestimated by the TCR breadth and depth analyses. After vaccination, spike-specific CD8+ and CD4+ T cell responses were reported to show substantial breadth. Spike-specific TCR breadth was higher in Ad26.COV2.S recipients than in placebo recipients (P = 0.0014). Comparing responses between vaccine doses or regimens was not something the study was powered to do.

Taken with the paper, the label for treatment or condition translates to: some 20 received Ad26.COV2.S at low or high dose, single or two shots; about 5 received placebo; per-sample allocation not given. For vaccine and placebo recipients, repertoires were sequenced using samples collected on day 63 after the first injection. Between 29 July and 7 August 2020, Cohort 1b enrolled 25 adults aged 18-55 years at one site in Boston, USA. As a vaccine, Ad26.COV2.S was a replication-incompetent adenovirus type 26 vector that expressed a prefusion-stabilized SARS-CoV-2 spike protein derived from the original Wuhan strain. The immunoSEQ Assay was used to sequence TCRbeta CDR3 regions. After extraction, genomic DNA underwent amplification by bias-controlled multiplex PCR, followed by high-throughput sequencing. The paper's data handling went like this. Collapsing and filtering of sequences were performed to quantify the absolute abundance of each unique TCRbeta CDR3 region. T cell fraction was estimated by normalization of TCRbeta template counts to usable DNA, with usable DNA being measured through amplification of reference genes present in all nucleated cells. Repertoire TCRs were annotated as SARS-CoV-2-specific when V gene, CDR3 amino acid sequence and J gene were exactly matched to a known reactive TCR set. MIRA supplied the reference SARS-CoV-2 TCR set, which was filtered for enrichment in COVID-19-positive ImmuneCODE repertoires so that public or cross-reactive TCRs were removed. Based on the MIRA antigens, annotated TCRs were further analysed at the level of specific ORF or position within ORF. Depth was the summed frequency of annotated unique rearrangements, while breadth was defined as annotated unique rearrangements over total unique productive rearrangements. Two-sided Wilcoxon rank-sum tests were used to compare TCR breadth between groups. Held by TCRdb, this immuneACCESS table contains in-frame sequences only and omits some clones. Under half of the omission traces to an unresolved V gene where checked; the cause of the rest is unknown. The V and J calls and clone size are taken from that table; D and trimming were inferred from the DNA. This sample is represented by 350,000 to 500,000 clones; over 75% of them were singletons. The top ten clones comprise 3.6% of the sample.

This material consisted of peripheral blood, taken in a trial of Ad26.COV2.S vaccine versus placebo. The clonotype originates from a person between 18 and 65 years old who received the Ad26.COV2.S COVID-19 vaccine or a placebo.

CDR3 protein: CASSLASSTDTQYF. In nucleotides, the sequence is TGTGCCAGCAGCTTGGCCAGTAGCACAGATACGCAGTATTTT. This sequence uses TRBV5-4 and TRBJ2-3; the D gene identity is not certain. V drops 0 bases and J drops 0 bases, leaving 5 bases in between. Based on the germline V gene (reference sequence), the CDR1 and CDR2 sequences are SGHNT and YYREEE. The CDR3 sequence holds 14 residues, the cysteine and phenylalanine included. Only the CDR3 DNA is retained, 42 bases long and in frame from the first base. Extended through the reference TRBV5-4 and TRBJ2-3 proteins, this CDR3 yields the full variable domain: ETGVTQSPTHLIKTRGQQVTLRCSSQSGHNTVSWYQQALGQGPQFIFQYYREEENGRGNFPPRFSGLQFPNYSSELNVNALELDDSALYLCASSLASSTDTQYFGPGTRLTVL.